The 23 T cell receptor beta chains below all came from one sample that was sequenced in a study of shared clonotypes between healthy human individuals. The repertoire was sequenced with immunoSEQ multiplex PCR; TCRdb's copy has only in-frame clones and lacks some. This table has around 2,000,000 clones, approximately 94% appearing once. Naive CD8 cells lacked CD45RO, underwent positive selection for CCR7 and left out terminally differentiated effector memory CD45RA+ cells. Sequencing used naive CD8+ T cells from PBMCs. The receptors derive from a man between 18 and 35 years old in good health. Some clones in this sample may be carry-over from other donors' samples.

The chain has TRBV5-4 and TRBJ2-7; tentative D call: TRBD2 (5 bases). CDR1 and CDR2 from the germline V gene are SGHNT and YYREEE (reference sequence). There are 12 residues in the CDR3. V lost 2 bases and J lost 5, with 8 bases in between. CDR3 sequence (DNA): TGTGCCAGCAGCTTCGGGGAGAACGAGCAGTACTTC. Its translation: CASSFGENEQYF.

J is TRBJ2-7 and V is TRBV4-3; no definite D call. Germline V gene sequence: CDR1 LGHNA, CDR2 YSLEER. Between the trimmed V and J ends, which lost 0 bases and 0 bases, there was a span of 9 bases. The CDR3 loop spans 15 amino acids. CDR3 DNA sequence: TGCGCCAGCAGCCAAGAGTACGGGTACTCCTACGAGCAGTACTTC. It codes for CASSQEYGYSYEQYF.

In this sample, this clone turned up once. The chain is built from TRBV6-1 and TRBJ2-3; D is ambiguous. This CDR3 comprises 12 residues. Germline V gene sequence: CDR1 MNHNS, CDR2 SASEGT. V gave up 5 bases and J gave up 4 bases, with 7 bases separating them. Written as DNA, the CDR3 is TGTGCCAGCAGTCGAATCGCAGATACGCAGTATTTT. This gives the protein CASSRIADTQYF.

The chain carries TRBV27 and TRBJ2-5; D is tentatively TRBD1 or TRBD2 (5 bases each). Per the germline V gene, CDR1 is MNHEY and CDR2 is SMNVEV (reference sequence). This CDR3 spans 15 amino acids. With 5 bases removed from V and 2 bases from J, the gap between germline ends came to 15 bases. CDR3 sequence: CASSPREGWQETQYF. CDR3 bases: TGTGCCAGCAGTCCCCGTGAGGGGTGGCAAGAGACCCAGTACTTC.

CDR3 amino acids: CASSYSFRSNTEAFF. CDR3 in DNA: TGTGCCAGCAGTTACTCGTTCAGGAGTAACACTGAAGCTTTCTTT. The rearrangement uses TRBV6-5 and TRBJ1-1; the D is unclear. V was clipped by 0 bases and J by 2 bases, with 10 bases between them. CDR1 is MNHEY, CDR2 SVGAGI, per germline. This CDR3 contains 15 residues.

The rearrangement links TRBV7-8 to TRBJ2-1; the match to TRBD2 covers 7 bases. Looked up from germline, CDR1 is SGHVS and CDR2 is FQNEAQ. The CDR3 runs 16 residues. V shed 5 bases and J 1 base; nucleotides not matched to a gene: 8. The CDR3 reads CASSPPGGESYNEQFF. The CDR3 DNA reads as TGTGCCAGCAGCCCACCGGGGGGAGAATCCTACAATGAGCAGTTCTTC.

This clone was picked up one time. This chain joins TRBV11-3 and TRBJ1-1, with D unresolved. V lost 1 base, J lost 0 bases, and 9 bases lay in between. Germline CDR1 is SGHNT and CDR2 is YENEEA. The CDR3 runs 15 residues. The CDR3 DNA follows: TGTGCCAGCAGCTTAGGGGAGGGCTTGAACACTGAAGCTTTCTTT. It specifies CASSLGEGLNTEAFF.

The sample holds one count of this clone. The rearrangement links TRBV7-9 to TRBJ2-5; no clear D. The V gene's germline CDR1 is SEHNR and CDR2 FQNEAQ (reference sequence). The CDR3 is 14 residues long. With 6 bases removed from V and 2 bases from J, the gap between germline ends came to 13 bases. The CDR3 region is CASSRRDQQETQYF. For the CDR3, the DNA is TGTGCCAGCAGTCGCCGAGACCAACAAGAGACCCAGTACTTC.

With respect to this clone: The same CDR3 can be traced to other DNA sequences in this sample. J is TRBJ2-7 and V is TRBV29-1, with 7 bases lining up with TRBD2. CDR1 and CDR2 (germline): SQVTM, ANQGSEA. The CDR3 has 11 amino acids. V was pared by 4 bases and J by 3 bases, with 0 bases of the junction left unmatched. CDR3 sequence: CSVGEGYEQYF. The CDR3 DNA sequence: TGCAGCGTTGGGGAGGGCTACGAGCAGTACTTC.

This chain links TRBV27 with TRBJ2-6; D remains unclear. The CDR3 sequence is 16 residues long. Germline values: CDR1 MNHEY, CDR2 SMNVEV (reference sequence). Deletions cut 3 bases from V and 4 bases from J, with 13 bases between. CDR3 protein: CASSFLGSGGANVLTF. The CDR3, as DNA: TGTGCCAGCAGTTTCTTGGGGTCGGGCGGGGCCAACGTCCTGACTTTC.

The chain has TRBV6-5 and TRBJ2-7; no firm D call. Looked up from germline, CDR1 is MNHEY and CDR2 is SVGAGI. This CDR3 is 14 amino acids long. Trimming took 3 bases from V and 1 from J, leaving 10 bases between them. CDR3 in amino acids: CASSYSRMSYEQYF. CDR3 sequence (DNA): TGTGCCAGCAGTTATAGCAGAATGTCCTACGAGCAGTACTTC.

The chain is built from TRBV4-1 and TRBJ2-5, with D perhaps matching TRBD2 (5 bases). V shed 8 bases and J shed 3 bases, with 22 bases lying between them. Germline lookup yields CDR1 MGHRA and CDR2 YSYEKL. The CDR3 covers 16 residues. CDR3 coding DNA: TGCGCCAGCGCGCGGGCCCCCACCCCCCAAGAAGAGACCCAGTACTTC. Translating it yields CASARAPTPQEETQYF.

This chain uses TRBV10-3 with TRBJ2-7, with 7 bases fitting TRBD2. J lost 2 bases, V lost 5 bases, and 9 bases had no gene match. The germline gives CDR1 ENHRY, CDR2 SYGVKD. The CDR3 runs 15 residues. CDR3 nucleotide sequence: TGTGCCATCAGTAAAAAGCGGGATTCCACCTACGAGCAGTACTTC. It specifies CAISKKRDSTYEQYF.

As to this clone: The junction shows a germline mismatch at one end, possibly a read error. Additional DNA sequences in this sample encode the identical CDR3. The DNA of the CDR3 is TGTGCCAGCAGTTTAGCCCTTAGGGACGAGCAGTACTTC. Translation: CASSLALRDEQYF. The chain combines TRBV7-9 with TRBJ2-7; no firm D call. This CDR3 contains 13 residues. Germline V gives CDR1 SEHNR, CDR2 FQNEAQ (reference sequence). The variable domain in full, with the rest retrieved from reference TRBV7-9 and TRBJ2-7, is DTGVSQNPRHKITKRGQNVTFRCDPISEHNRLYWYRQTLGQGPEFLTYFQNEAQLEKSRLLSDRFSAERPKGSFSTLEIQRTEQGDSAMYLCASSLALRDEQYFGPGTRLTVT.

CDR3: CASSRGLFAYEQYF. The DNA of the CDR3 is TGTGCCAGCAGCCGAGGACTCTTTGCCTACGAGCAGTACTTC. The V and J genes are TRBV7-9 and TRBJ2-7; possible D gene TRBD2, 5 bases. Trimming pared 5 bases from V and 2 bases from J, leaving 13 bases between. Germline assignment: CDR1 SEHNR and CDR2 FQNEAQ (reference sequence). This CDR3 contains 14 residues.

This clone has only a few counts. The rearrangement joins TRBV6-6 to TRBJ1-1; no reliable D call. From germline, CDR1 is MNHNY and CDR2 SVGAGI (reference sequence). Trimming took 0 bases from V and 0 from J, leaving 8 bases between them. This CDR3 is built from 15 residues. The CDR3 DNA reads TGTGCCAGCAGTTACTCCCGGGTCATGAACACTGAAGCTTTCTTT. Translation gives CASSYSRVMNTEAFF.

This chain joins TRBV27 and TRBJ2-1; weak D call: TRBD2 (7 bases). CDR1 is MNHEY, CDR2 SMNVEV, per germline (reference sequence). The CDR3 runs 16 residues. V was pared by 7 bases and J by 9 bases, with 25 bases between. The CDR3: CASTQFAGALISEQFF. The CDR3 DNA reads TGTGCCAGCACACAGTTCGCGGGGGCCCTTATTTCTGAGCAGTTCTTC.

The rearrangement uses TRBV5-6 and TRBJ2-2, with D perhaps TRBD1 or TRBD2 (5 bases each). This CDR3 contains 15 residues. Germline V gives CDR1 SGHDT, CDR2 YYEEEE. The germline V and J ends were trimmed by 2 bases and 6 bases, with 14 bases remaining between them. The CDR3 DNA is TGTGCCAGCAGCTTTGGGGTTGGGGGAGCCGGGGAGCTGTTTTTT. Amino acids: CASSFGVGGAGELFF.

This clone was seen just once. The chain combines TRBV7-2 with TRBJ2-7; 12 bases line up with TRBD2. Looked up from germline, CDR1 is SGHTA and CDR2 is FQGNSA. This CDR3 is built from 13 residues. The V segment lost 5 bases and the J segment 7 bases; nucleotides outside the gene matches: 3. DNA for the CDR3: TGTGCCAGCAGCGCCGGACTAGCGGGAGAGCAGTACTTC. It is translated as CASSAGLAGEQYF. Full variable domain (remainder filled in from reference TRBV7-2 and TRBJ2-7): GAGVSQSPSNKVTEKGKDVELRCDPISGHTALYWYRQSLGQGLEFLIYFQGNSAPDKSGLPSDRFSAERTGGSVSTLTIQRTQQEDSAVYLCASSAGLAGEQYFGPGTRLTVT.

The CDR3 reads CRAGEGSLEFF. DNA of the CDR3: TGCAGGGCGGGCGAGGGGTCTTTAGAGTTCTTC. The rearrangement links TRBV29-1 to TRBJ2-1; D may correspond to TRBD1 or TRBD2 (5 bases each). The CDR3 has 11 residues. Germline assignment: CDR1 SQVTM and CDR2 ANQGSEA.

The chain recombines TRBV2 with TRBJ2-1; TRBD1 matches 7 bases. Germline values: CDR1 SNHLY, CDR2 FYNNEI. The CDR3 contains 11 residues. J was trimmed by 15 bases and V by 7 bases; bases with no gene match: 9. CDR3 in amino acids: CASIGQEMVFF. CDR3 sequence (DNA): TGTGCCAGCATTGGACAGGAGATGGTGTTCTTC.

The rearrangement links TRBV28 to TRBJ1-2; D unresolved. This CDR3 comprises 15 residues. Germline lookup yields CDR1 MDHEN and CDR2 SYDVKM. Trimming took off 6 bases at V and 2 bases at J, with 16 bases between the two ends. The CDR3 spells CASRYPRTVNYGYTF. In DNA form, the CDR3 reads TGTGCCAGCAGGTATCCCCGTACGGTGAACTATGGCTACACCTTC.

V usage is TRBV29-1 and J usage is TRBJ2-7; D perhaps matches TRBD2 (7 bases). The V gene's germline CDR1 is SQVTM and CDR2 ANQGSEA. CDR3 length: 13 residues. V lost 4 bases, J lost 4 bases, and 14 bases lay in between. The CDR3, as DNA: TGCAGCGTTGTAGGGGGGGTGGAGTACGAGCAGTACTTC. Translating it yields CSVVGGVEYEQYF.